A single T cell receptor (beta chain) is shown here with its context. It was on ten immunoSEQ deep assay plates that unsorted PBMC DNA was sequenced. Sequenced by immunoSEQ multiplex PCR; TCRdb stores in-frame clones only, minus some. The table lists 470,000 or so clones, over 75% of them singletons. V lost 5 bases to trimming and J lost 4 bases; unmatched junction nucleotides: 5. This CDR3 has 13 amino acids. CDR1 SGHTA and CDR2 FQGTGA come from the germline V gene. The data are from a study of shared clonotypes between healthy human individuals. Input material: PBMCs. The V and J genes are TRBV7-3 and TRBJ2-7; 7 positions agree with TRBD1. This clonotype was sampled from a woman between 35 and 50 years old in good health. Some clones in this sample may be carry-over from other donors' samples. CDR3 region: CASSPGQSYEQYF. The CDR3 bases are TGTGCCAGCAGCCCGGGACAGTCATACGAGCAGTACTTC.